Listed below are T cell receptor beta chains from one sample, sequenced in a study of CD8 T cells in ankylosing spondylitis. TCRdb processed the 5' RACE reads anew with MiXCR; each CDR3 protein has one entry. Of about 89,000 distinct CDR3 sequences in the sample, around 25% are singletons; the top ten hold approximately 59%. Specimen: blood, either unsorted or a sorted T cell fraction (not recorded which). The receptors shown here come from a male donor with ankylosing spondylitis or in good health (not recorded which). CDR3s include the opening cysteine and the closing phenylalanine or tryptophan. D genes are given only for firm matches. Size is stated for part of the rows, as once, few or many counts, or as a class when the clone is expanded.

D gene,clone size,J gene,V gene,CDR3 protein,CDR3 DNA
NA,NA,TRBJ1-2,TRBV10-3,CAISELDTGCTF,TGTGCCATCAGTGAGTTAGACACGGGGTGCACCTTC
TRBD2,NA,TRBJ2-3,TRBV5-1,CASSPSSWEGTETQYF,TGCGCCAGCAGCCCATCGAGTTGGGAGGGCACAGAAACGCAGTATTTT
NA,NA,TRBJ1-3,TRBV12-3/TRBV12-4,CASSRDILHHRYF,TGTGCCAGCAGTCGGGACATTCTCCATCACCGATATTTT
NA,NA,TRBJ1-1,TRBV19,CASSIVGMGTEAFF,TGTGCCAGTAGTATTGTGGGGATGGGGACTGAAGCTTTCTTT
NA,NA,TRBJ1-1,TRBV20-1,CSARDQAAEAFF,TGCAGTGCTAGAGATCAAGCCGCTGAAGCTTTCTTT
NA,NA,TRBJ1-2,TRBV24-1,CATSSAGTTYGYTF,TGTGCCACCAGTAGTGCCGGGACAACCTATGGCTACACCTTC
TRBD1,NA,TRBJ1-4,TRBV6-1,CASSPTGGRDEKLFF,TGTGCCAGCAGTCCCACAGGGGGCCGGGATGAAAAACTGTTTTTT
NA,NA,TRBJ2-2,TRBV20-1,CSVRTDGELFF,TGCAGTGTTCGAACGGACGGGGAGCTGTTTTTT
NA,NA,TRBJ1-2,TRBV7-2,CASSLDGLSSNYGYTF,TGTGCCAGCAGCTTGGATGGTCTCTCTTCTAACTATGGCTACACCTTC
NA,NA,TRBJ2-7,TRBV5-4,CASSSTYGSYEQYF,TGTGCCAGCAGCTCCACCTATGGCTCCTACGAGCAGTACTTC
NA,NA,TRBJ2-1,TRBV15,CATSRVQRNNEQFF,TGTGCCACCAGCAGAGTTCAGCGTAACAATGAGCAGTTCTTC
NA,NA,TRBJ1-2,TRBV20-1,CSATTEANYGYTF,TGCAGTGCCACGACAGAAGCTAACTATGGCTACACCTTC
NA,NA,TRBJ2-2,TRBV6-6,CASTWTGELFF,TGTGCCAGCACTTGGACCGGGGAGCTGTTTTTT
TRBD1,NA,TRBJ1-5,TRBV15,CATSRRGHSNQPQHF,TGTGCCACCAGCAGAAGGGGGCATAGCAATCAGCCCCAGCATTTT
TRBD1,once,TRBJ1-2,TRBV20-1,CSARDLRTGRGNYGYTF,TGCAGTGCTAGAGATCTCCGGACAGGGAGGGGGAACTATGGCTACACCTTC
NA,NA,TRBJ1-2,TRBV29-1,CSVLDLDGYTF,TGCAGCGTTCTTGATCTTGATGGCTACACCTTC
TRBD1,NA,TRBJ2-1,TRBV20-1,CSARDSGQGGNEQFF,TGCAGTGCTAGAGATAGCGGACAGGGGGGAAATGAGCAGTTCTTC
NA,NA,TRBJ1-5,TRBV20-1,CSAGDIHSNQPQHF,TGCAGTGCGGGGGACATTCATAGCAATCAGCCCCAGCATTTT
NA,NA,TRBJ2-5,TRBV9,CASSVVRAGQETQYF,TGTGCCAGCAGCGTAGTGAGGGCGGGACAAGAGACCCAGTACTTC
NA,NA,TRBJ2-3,TRBV29-1,CSVDQGSTDTQYF,TGCAGCGTTGACCAGGGAAGCACAGATACGCAGTATTTT
TRBD2,few,TRBJ2-1,TRBV6-1,CASREGTSAYNEQFF,TGTGCCAGCAGGGAGGGGACTAGCGCCTACAATGAGCAGTTCTTC
NA,NA,TRBJ2-3,TRBV11-3,CASSLDRTAYSTDTQYF,TGTGCCAGCAGCTTAGATCGGACTGCCTATAGCACAGATACGCAGTATTTT
NA,many,TRBJ2-7,TRBV5-1,CASSSSVGGAGEQYF,NA
NA,NA,TRBJ1-3,TRBV5-1,CASRLESSGNTIYF,TGCGCCAGCAGACTAGAGAGCTCTGGAAACACCATATATTTT
TRBD1,NA,TRBJ2-7,TRBV19,CASSRGDRGYEQYF,TGTGCCAGTAGTCGGGGGGACAGGGGCTACGAGCAGTACTTC
TRBD2,NA,TRBJ2-1,TRBV20-1,CSAREGAGGYNEQFF,TGCAGTGCTAGAGAGGGGGCGGGAGGCTACAATGAGCAGTTCTTC
NA,few,TRBJ1-5,TRBV12-3/TRBV12-4,CASSLTGNSNQPQHF,TGTGCCAGCAGTCTTACAGGGAATAGCAATCAGCCCCAGCATTTT
TRBD1,many,TRBJ1-1,TRBV11-2,CASNDRGMNTEAFF,TGTGCCAGCAACGACAGGGGTATGAACACTGAAGCTTTCTTT
NA,once,TRBJ2-3,TRBV5-1,CASSLDAGWIYNTQYF,TGCGCCAGCAGCTTGGACGCCGGGTGGATCTATAATACGCAGTATTTT
NA,NA,TRBJ2-2,TRBV7-9,CASSLARGTTNTGELFF,TGTGCCAGCAGCTTAGCGAGGGGGACTACCAACACCGGGGAGCTGTTTTTT
NA,NA,TRBJ2-1,TRBV29-1,CSVGGAGKRVNEQFF,TGCAGCGTAGGAGGGGCGGGCAAAAGGGTCAATGAGCAGTTCTTC
NA,NA,TRBJ2-1,TRBV5-6,CASSEGSKQFF,TGTGCCAGCAGCGAGGGGTCCAAGCAGTTCTTC
NA,many,TRBJ2-5,TRBV20-1,CSAREGTGGFTETQYF,TGCAGTGCTAGAGAGGGAACAGGCGGATTTACGGAGACCCAGTACTTC
NA,NA,TRBJ1-1,TRBV5-8,CASSFSTEAFF,TGTGCCAGCAGCTTCTCGACTGAAGCTTTCTTT
NA,few,TRBJ1-1,TRBV6-1,CASRPLGRGGYTTEAFF,TGTGCCAGCAGACCCTTGGGCAGGGGCGGGTATACCACTGAAGCTTTCTTT